Included here is one TCR beta chain sequence, with context. The target antigen is unknown. Assay: immunoSEQ multiplex PCR; the TCRdb copy retains only in-frame clones and omits some. The table shows under 150,000 clones, with 92% occurring only once. This sample was taken from a study of T cell responses to AZD1222 COVID-19 vaccine. Study-wide results and caveats: Only six AZD1222 recipients tested seropositive at baseline. Spike was spanned by vaccine-associated CD4 TCRs, with dominance at 160-218 and 743-854. Clonal diversity was possibly underestimated, and the donors were mostly white British, with more females.

The CDR3 length is 15 residues. Trimming took 0 bases from V and 3 from J, leaving 13 bases between them. CDR1 is SGHKS, CDR2 YYEKEE, per germline (reference sequence). Some second doses came at about 4 weeks and others at about 12 weeks; these were pooled. The source is an adult who received the AZD1222 COVID-19 vaccine. The starting material was peripheral blood, obtained 28 days after the second AZD1222 dose. The V call is TRBV5-5, the J call TRBJ2-7; possibly TRBD2 for D (5 bases). The CDR3 region is CASSLDPSSVYEQYF. CDR3 nucleotides: TGTGCCAGCAGCTTGGACCCGAGTAGCGTCTACGAGCAGTACTTC.